These 2 T cell receptor beta chains were sequenced from one sample in a study of vaccination and CD4 T cells after COVID-19. Cultured CD4+ T-cell DNA underwent Oncomine TCR Beta short-read sequencing. TCRdb re-called the PCR reads with MiXCR, one entry per CDR3 protein. The top ten clones hold 15% of a sample with some 3,300 distinct CDR3 sequences, roughly 23% of them seen once. Indicated treatment: approximately nine-day PBMC culture with coronavirus spike peptide pools or control peptides (ViraFEST assay). During the years 2011-2018, before the COVID-19 pandemic, the unexposed donor's CD4+ T cells were collected. These TCRs are of unknown antigen specificity. The specimen was CD4+ T cells from blood, cultured in vitro. The origin of the receptors is a human donor in good health.

This clonotype is termed medium-sized. The rearrangement joins TRBV19 to TRBJ1-5; D gene ambiguous. Per the germline V gene, CDR1 is LNHDA and CDR2 is SQIVND (reference sequence). Trimming removed 3 bases from V and 3 bases from J, with 12 bases in between. This CDR3 has 15 residues. CDR3 sequence reads: CASSIGWADNQPQHF. The CDR3 nucleotides read TGTGCCAGTAGTATCGGTTGGGCAGACAATCAGCCCCAGCATTTT.

This clonotype was observed a handful of times. V gene TRBV5-4 combines with J gene TRBJ1-5, with 7 positions matching TRBD1. Germline CDR1 reads SGHNT; CDR2 reads YYREEE (reference sequence). Trimming at V came to 4 bases and at J to 1 base, leaving 8 bases not matched to a gene. This CDR3 comprises 16 residues. The DNA for the CDR3 is TGTGCCAGCAGCCGCCGAAGGACAGGAAGCAATCAGCCCCAGCATTTT. Amino acid sequence: CASSRRRTGSNQPQHF.